This TCR beta chain was retrieved from a study of PD-1 blockade in classical Hodgkin lymphoma. Notes on the study in general: Newly diagnosed patients were reported to start with lower TCR diversity than healthy donors. TCR diversity rose significantly by C4D1 in CD4+ but not CD8+ cells.

The CDR3 length is 19 residues. No patient escaped relapse after autologous stem cell transplantation, and brentuximab vedotin exposure varied. A note on this clone: No antigen is known for it.

Assay used: immunoSEQ multiplex PCR; TCRdb lists only in-frame clones, some missing. The data contain about 13,000 clones, about four fifths of them singletons. The V call is TRBV21-1, the J call TRBJ2-2; the table assigns TRBD2, which was not confirmed against the DNA. TRBV21-1 is annotated as a pseudogene. The source is a human donor with classical Hodgkin lymphoma. The material sequenced was peripheral blood mononuclear cells (PBMCs), taken at baseline. The CDR3 region has the DNA TGTGCCAGCACCACAAGGACCGGACGGCCCGGGAGGGCCCTCGGGGAGCTGTTTTTT. Its protein is CASTTRTGRPGRALGELFF.